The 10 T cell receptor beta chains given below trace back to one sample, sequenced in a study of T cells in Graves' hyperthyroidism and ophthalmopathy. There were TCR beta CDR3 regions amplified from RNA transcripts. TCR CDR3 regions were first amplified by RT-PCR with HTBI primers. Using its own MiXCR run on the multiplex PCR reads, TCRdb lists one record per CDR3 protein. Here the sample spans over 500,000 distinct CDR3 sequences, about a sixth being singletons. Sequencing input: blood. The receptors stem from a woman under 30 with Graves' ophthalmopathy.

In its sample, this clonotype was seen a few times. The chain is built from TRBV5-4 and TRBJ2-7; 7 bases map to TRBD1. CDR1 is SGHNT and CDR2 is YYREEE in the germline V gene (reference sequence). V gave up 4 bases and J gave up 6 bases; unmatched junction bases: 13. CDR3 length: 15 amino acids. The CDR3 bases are TGTGCCAGCAGCGGGGCCGGGACAGTAACCAGCGAGCAGTACTTC. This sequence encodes CASSGAGTVTSEQYF.

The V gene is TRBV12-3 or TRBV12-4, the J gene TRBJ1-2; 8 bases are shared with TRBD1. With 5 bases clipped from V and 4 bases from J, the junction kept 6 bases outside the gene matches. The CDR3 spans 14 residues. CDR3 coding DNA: TGTGCCAGCAGTCCACAGGGGGGGACCTATGGCTACACCTTC. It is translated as CASSPQGGTYGYTF.

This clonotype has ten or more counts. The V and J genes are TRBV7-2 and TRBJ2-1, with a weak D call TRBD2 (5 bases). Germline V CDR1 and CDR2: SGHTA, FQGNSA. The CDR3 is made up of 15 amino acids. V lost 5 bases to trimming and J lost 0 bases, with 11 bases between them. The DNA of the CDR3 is TGTGCCAGCAGCCTAGAACGGGGCTCCTACAATGAGCAGTTCTTC. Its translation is CASSLERGSYNEQFF.

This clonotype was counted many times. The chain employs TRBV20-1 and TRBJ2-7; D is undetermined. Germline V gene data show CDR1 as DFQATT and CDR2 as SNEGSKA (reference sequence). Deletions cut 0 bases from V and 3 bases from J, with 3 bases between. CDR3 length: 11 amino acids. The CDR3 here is CSARDNYEQYF. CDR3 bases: TGCAGTGCTAGAGACAACTACGAGCAGTACTTC.

The CDR3 sequence: CASSYIAAEQYF. CDR3 coding DNA: TGTGCCAGCAGCTATATCGCCGCCGAGCAGTACTTC. V is TRBV7-9 and J is TRBJ2-7, with unresolved D. The CDR3 spans 12 residues. V lost 4 bases, J lost 6 bases, and 10 bases lay in between. Germline V gene data show CDR1 as SEHNR and CDR2 as FQNEAQ (reference sequence).

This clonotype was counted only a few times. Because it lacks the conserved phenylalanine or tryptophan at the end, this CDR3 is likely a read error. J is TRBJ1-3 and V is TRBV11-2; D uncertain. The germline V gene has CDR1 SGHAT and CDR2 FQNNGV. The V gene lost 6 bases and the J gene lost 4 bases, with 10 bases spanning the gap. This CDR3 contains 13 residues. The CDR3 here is CASRYNTGNTIYS. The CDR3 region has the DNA TGTGCCAGCAGATATAACACAGGAAACACCATATATTCT.

CDR3 DNA sequence: TGTGCCTGGAAAGGGTTGGGGTATAATGAGCAGTTCTTC. Its translation: CAWKGLGYNEQFF. This chain joins TRBV30 and TRBJ2-1; D unresolved. The CDR3 spans 13 residues. V was pared by 4 bases and J by 7 bases, with 14 bases between. Germline-derived CDR1 and CDR2 are GTSNPN and SVGIG (reference sequence).

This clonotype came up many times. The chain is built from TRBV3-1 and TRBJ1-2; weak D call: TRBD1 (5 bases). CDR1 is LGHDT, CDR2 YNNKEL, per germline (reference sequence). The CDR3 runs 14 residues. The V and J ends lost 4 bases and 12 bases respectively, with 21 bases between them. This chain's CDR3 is CASSLRGAQSSDTF. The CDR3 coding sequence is TGTGCCAGCAGCCTCCGGGGCGCGCAATCGTCCGACACCTTC.

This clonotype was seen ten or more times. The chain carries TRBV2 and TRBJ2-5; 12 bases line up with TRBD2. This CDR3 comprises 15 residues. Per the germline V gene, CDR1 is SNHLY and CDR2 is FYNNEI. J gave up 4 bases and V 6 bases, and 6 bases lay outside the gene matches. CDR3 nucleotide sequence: TGTGCCAGCAGCCTATTACTAGCGGGGGGAGAGACCCAGTACTTC. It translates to CASSLLLAGGETQYF.

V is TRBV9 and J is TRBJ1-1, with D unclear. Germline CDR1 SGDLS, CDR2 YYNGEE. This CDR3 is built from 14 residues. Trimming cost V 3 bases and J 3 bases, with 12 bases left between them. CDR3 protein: CASSEGPTHTEAFF. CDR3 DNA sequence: TGTGCCAGCAGCGAAGGACCGACTCACACTGAAGCTTTCTTT.